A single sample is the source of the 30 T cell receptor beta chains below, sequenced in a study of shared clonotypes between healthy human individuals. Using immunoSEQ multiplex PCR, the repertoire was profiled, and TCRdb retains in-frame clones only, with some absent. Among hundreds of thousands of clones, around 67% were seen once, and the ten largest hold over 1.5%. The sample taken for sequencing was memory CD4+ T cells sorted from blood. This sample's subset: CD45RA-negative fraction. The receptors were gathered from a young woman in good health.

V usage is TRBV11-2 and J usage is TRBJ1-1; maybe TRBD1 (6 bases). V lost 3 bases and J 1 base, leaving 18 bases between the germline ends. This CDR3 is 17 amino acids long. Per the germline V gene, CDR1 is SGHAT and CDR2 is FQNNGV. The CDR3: CASSFQAGGPKNTEAFF. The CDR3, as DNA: TGTGCCAGCAGCTTCCAAGCGGGGGGGCCCAAGAACACTGAAGCTTTCTTT.

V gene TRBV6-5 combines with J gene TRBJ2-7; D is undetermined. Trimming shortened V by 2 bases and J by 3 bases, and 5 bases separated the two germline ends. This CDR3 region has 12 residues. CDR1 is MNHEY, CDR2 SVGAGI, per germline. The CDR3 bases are TGTGCCAGCAGTTACGGCATCTACGAGCAGTACTTC. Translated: CASSYGIYEQYF.

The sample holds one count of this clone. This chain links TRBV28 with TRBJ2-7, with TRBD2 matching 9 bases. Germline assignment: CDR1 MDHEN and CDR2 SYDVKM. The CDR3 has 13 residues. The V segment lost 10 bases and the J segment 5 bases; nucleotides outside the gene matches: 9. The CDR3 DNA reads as TGTGCCACCCTTAGCGGGAGAGGAAACGAGCAGTACTTC. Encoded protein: CATLSGRGNEQYF.

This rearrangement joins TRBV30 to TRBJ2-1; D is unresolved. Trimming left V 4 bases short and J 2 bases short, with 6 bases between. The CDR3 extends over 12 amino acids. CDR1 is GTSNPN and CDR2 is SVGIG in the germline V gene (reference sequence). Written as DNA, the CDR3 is TGTGCCTGGACAAGTACCTACAATGAGCAGTTCTTC. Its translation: CAWTSTYNEQFF. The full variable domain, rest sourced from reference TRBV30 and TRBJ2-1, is SQTIHQWPATLVQPVGSPLSLECTVEGTSNPNLYWYRQAAGRGLQLLFYSVGIGQISSEVPQNLSASRPQDRQFILSSKKLLLSDSGFYLCAWTSTYNEQFFGPGTRLTVL.

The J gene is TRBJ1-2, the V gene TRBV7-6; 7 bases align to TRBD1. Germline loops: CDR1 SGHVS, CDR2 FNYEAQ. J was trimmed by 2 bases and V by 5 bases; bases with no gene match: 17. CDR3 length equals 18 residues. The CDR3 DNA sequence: TGTGCCAGCAGCCTCAACCCACTAGACCCAGGGGGAAACTATGGCTACACCTTC. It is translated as CASSLNPLDPGGNYGYTF.

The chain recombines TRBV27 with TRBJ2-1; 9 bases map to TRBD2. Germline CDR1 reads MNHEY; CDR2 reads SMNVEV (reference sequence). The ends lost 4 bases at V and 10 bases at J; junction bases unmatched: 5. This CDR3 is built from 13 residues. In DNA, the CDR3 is TGTGCCAGCAGTTCATTCACTAGCGGGGAGCAGTTCTTC. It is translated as CASSSFTSGEQFF.

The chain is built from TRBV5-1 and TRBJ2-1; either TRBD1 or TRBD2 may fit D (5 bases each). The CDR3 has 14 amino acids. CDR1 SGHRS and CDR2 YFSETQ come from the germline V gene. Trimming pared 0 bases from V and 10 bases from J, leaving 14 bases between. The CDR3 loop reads CASSLGDGSGEQFF. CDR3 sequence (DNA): TGCGCCAGCAGCTTGGGGGACGGTTCGGGAGAGCAGTTCTTC.

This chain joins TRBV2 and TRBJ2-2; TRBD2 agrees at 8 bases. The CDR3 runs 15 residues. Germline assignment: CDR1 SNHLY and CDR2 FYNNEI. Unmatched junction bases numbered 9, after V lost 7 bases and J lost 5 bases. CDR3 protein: CASTPLASGTGELFF. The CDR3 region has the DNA TGTGCCAGCACCCCCCTGGCTAGCGGGACCGGGGAGCTGTTTTTT.

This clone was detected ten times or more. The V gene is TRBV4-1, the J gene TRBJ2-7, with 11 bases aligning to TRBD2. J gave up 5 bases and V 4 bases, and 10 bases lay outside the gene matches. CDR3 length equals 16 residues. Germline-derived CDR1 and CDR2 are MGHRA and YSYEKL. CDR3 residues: CASSPMVAGGPHEQYF. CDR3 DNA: TGCGCCAGCAGCCCCATGGTAGCGGGAGGGCCTCACGAGCAGTACTTC.

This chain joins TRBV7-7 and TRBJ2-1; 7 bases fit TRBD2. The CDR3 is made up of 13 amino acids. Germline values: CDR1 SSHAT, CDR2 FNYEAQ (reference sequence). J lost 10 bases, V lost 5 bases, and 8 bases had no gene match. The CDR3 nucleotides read TGTGCCAGCAGCCCGCTGCGTAGCGGGGAGCAGTTCTTC. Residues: CASSPLRSGEQFF.

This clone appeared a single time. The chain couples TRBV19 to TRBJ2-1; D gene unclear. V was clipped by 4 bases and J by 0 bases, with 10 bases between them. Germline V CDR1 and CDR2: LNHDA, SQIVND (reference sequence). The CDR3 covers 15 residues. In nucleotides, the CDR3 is TGTGCCAGTAGTACCTCGTTGGTCTCCTACAATGAGCAGTTCTTC. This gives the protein CASSTSLVSYNEQFF.

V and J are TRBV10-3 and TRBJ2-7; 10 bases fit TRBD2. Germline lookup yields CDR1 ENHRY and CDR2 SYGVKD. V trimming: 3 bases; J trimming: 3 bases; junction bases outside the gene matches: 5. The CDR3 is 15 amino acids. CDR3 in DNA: TGTGCCATCAGTGACGTAGCGGGGGGATACTACGAGCAGTACTTC. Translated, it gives CAISDVAGGYYEQYF.

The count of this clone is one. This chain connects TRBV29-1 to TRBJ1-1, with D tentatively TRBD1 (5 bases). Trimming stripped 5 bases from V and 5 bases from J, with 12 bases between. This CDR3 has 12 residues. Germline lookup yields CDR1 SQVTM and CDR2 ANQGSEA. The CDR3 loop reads CSVHGGGTEAFF. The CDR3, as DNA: TGCAGCGTTCATGGGGGGGGAACTGAAGCTTTCTTT.

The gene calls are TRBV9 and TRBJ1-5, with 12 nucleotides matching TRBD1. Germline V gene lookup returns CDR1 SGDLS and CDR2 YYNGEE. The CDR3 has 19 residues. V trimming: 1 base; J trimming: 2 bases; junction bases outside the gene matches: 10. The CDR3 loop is CASSVMGTGGWDCNQPQHF. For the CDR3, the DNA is TGTGCCAGCAGCGTAATGGGGACAGGGGGCTGGGATTGCAATCAGCCCCAGCATTTT. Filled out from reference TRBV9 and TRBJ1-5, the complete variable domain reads DSGVTQTPKHLITATGQRVTLRCSPRSGDLSVYWYQQSLDQGLQFLIQYYNGEERAKGNILERFSAQQFPDLHSELNLSSLELGDSALYFCASSVMGTGGWDCNQPQHFGDGTRLSIL.

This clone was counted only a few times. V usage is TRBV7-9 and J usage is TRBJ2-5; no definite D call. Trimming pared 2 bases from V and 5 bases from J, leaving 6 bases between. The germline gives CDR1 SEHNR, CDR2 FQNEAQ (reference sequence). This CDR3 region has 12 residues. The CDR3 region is CASSLWSETQYF. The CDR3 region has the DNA TGTGCCAGCAGCTTATGGTCGGAGACCCAGTACTTC.

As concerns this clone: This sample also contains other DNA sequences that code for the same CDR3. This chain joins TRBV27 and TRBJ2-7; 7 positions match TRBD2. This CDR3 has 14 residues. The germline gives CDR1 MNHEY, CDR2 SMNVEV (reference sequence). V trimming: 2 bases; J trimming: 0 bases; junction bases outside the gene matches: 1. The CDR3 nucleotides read TGTGCCAGCAGTTTAAGCGGGGACTCCTACGAGCAGTACTTC. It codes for CASSLSGDSYEQYF.

CDR3 sequence reads: CASSLSIGSYEQFF. The CDR3 DNA reads TGTGCCAGCAGCTTAAGTATCGGTAGCTATGAGCAGTTCTTC. V usage is TRBV28 and J usage is TRBJ2-1, with D unclear. Trimming pared 6 bases from V and 8 bases from J, leaving 17 bases between. In germline, CDR1 is MDHEN, CDR2 SYDVKM. CDR3 length: 14 residues.

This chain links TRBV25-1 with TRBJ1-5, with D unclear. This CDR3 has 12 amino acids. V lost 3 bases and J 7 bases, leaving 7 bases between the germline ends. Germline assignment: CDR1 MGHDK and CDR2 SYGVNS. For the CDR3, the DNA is TGTGCCAGCAGTGAGGAAAACCAGCCCCAGCATTTT. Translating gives CASSEENQPQHF.

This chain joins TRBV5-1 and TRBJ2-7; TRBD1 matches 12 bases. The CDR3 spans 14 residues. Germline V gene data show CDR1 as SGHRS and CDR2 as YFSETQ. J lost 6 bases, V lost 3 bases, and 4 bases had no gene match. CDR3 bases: TGCGCCAGCAGCTATGGGACAGGGGGCGTCGAGCAGTACTTC. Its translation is CASSYGTGGVEQYF.

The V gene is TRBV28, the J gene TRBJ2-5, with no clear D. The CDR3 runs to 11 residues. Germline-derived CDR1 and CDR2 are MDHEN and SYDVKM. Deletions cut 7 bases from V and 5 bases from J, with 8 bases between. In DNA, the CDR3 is TGTGCCAGCAACACTTGGGAGACCCAGTACTTC. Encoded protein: CASNTWETQYF.

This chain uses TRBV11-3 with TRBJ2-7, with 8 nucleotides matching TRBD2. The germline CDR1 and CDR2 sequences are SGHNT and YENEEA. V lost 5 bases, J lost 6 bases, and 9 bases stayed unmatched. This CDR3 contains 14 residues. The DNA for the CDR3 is TGTGCCAGCAGCCTCGGGACTAGTATGTCCGAGCAGTACTTC. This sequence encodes CASSLGTSMSEQYF.

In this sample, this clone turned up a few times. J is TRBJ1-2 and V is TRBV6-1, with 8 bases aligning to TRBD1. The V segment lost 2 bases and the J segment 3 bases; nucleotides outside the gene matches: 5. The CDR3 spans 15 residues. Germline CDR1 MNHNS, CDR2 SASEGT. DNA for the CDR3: TGTGCCAGCAGTGAACGCAGGGGGCGCGACTATGGCTACACCTTC. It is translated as CASSERRGRDYGYTF.

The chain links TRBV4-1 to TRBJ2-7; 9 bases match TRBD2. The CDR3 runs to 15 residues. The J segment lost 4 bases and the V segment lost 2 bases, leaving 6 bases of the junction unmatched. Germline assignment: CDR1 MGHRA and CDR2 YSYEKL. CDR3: CASSQPNSGSYEQYF. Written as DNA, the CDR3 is TGCGCCAGCAGCCAACCAAATAGCGGGAGTTACGAGCAGTACTTC.

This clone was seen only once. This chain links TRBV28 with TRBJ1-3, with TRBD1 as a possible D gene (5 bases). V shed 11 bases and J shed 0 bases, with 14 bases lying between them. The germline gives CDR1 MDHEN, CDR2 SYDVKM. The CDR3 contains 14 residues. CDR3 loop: CAGTTGGSGNTIYF. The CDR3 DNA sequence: TGTGCCGGGACCACAGGAGGCTCTGGAAACACCATATATTTT.

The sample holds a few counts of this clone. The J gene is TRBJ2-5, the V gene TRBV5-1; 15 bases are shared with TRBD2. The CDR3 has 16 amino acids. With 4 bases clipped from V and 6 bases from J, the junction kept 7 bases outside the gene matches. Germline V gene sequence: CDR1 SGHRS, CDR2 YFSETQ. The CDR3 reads CASSTGLAGGRKTQYF. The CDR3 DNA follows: TGCGCCAGCAGCACGGGACTAGCGGGAGGTAGAAAGACCCAGTACTTC. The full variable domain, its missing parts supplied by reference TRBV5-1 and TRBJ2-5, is KAGVTQTPRYLIKTRGQQVTLSCSPISGHRSVSWYQQTPGQGLQFLFEYFSETQRNKGNFPGRFSGRQFSNSRSEMNVSTLELGDSALYLCASSTGLAGGRKTQYFGPGTRLLVL.

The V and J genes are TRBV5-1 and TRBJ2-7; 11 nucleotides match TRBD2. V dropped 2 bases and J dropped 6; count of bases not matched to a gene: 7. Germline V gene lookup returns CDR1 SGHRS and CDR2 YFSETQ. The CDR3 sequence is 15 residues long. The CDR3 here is CASSLQTSGTGEQYF. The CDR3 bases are TGCGCCAGCAGCTTACAGACTAGCGGGACAGGCGAGCAGTACTTC. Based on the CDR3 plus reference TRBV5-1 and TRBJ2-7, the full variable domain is KAGVTQTPRYLIKTRGQQVTLSCSPISGHRSVSWYQQTPGQGLQFLFEYFSETQRNKGNFPGRFSGRQFSNSRSEMNVSTLELGDSALYLCASSLQTSGTGEQYFGPGTRLTVT.

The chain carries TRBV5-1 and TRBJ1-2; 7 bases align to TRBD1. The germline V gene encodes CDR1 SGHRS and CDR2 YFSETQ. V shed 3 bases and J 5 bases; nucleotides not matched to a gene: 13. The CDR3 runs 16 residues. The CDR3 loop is CASSSNPGSGGYGYTF. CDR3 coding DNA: TGCGCCAGCAGCTCCAACCCAGGATCAGGGGGATATGGCTACACCTTC.

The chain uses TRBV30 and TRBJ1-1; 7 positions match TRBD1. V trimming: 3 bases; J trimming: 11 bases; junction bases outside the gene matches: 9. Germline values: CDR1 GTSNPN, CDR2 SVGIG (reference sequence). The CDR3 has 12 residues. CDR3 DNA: TGTGCCTGGAGAGATCAGGGACAGCGTGCTTTCTTT. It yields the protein CAWRDQGQRAFF.

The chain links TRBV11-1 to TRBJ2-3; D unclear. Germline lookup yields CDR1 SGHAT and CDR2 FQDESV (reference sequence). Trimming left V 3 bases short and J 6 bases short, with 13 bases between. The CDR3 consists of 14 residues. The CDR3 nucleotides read TGTGCCAGCAGCTTGGCGGTGGATTCCGATACGCAGTATTTT. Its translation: CASSLAVDSDTQYF.

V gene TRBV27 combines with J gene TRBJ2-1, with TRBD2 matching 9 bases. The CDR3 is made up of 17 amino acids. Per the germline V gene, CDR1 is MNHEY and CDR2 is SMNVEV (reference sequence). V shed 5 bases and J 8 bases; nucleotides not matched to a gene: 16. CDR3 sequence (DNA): TGTGCCAGCAGTAAAGGGGGGAGGCGGCGGGAGGGCCATGAGCAGTTCTTC. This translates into CASSKGGRRREGHEQFF.